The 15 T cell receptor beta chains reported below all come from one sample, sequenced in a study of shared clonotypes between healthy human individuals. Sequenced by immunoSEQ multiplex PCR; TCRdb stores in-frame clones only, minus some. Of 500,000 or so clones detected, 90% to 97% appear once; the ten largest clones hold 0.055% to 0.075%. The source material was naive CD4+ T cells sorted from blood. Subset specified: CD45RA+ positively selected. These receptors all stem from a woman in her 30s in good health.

The CDR3 DNA is TGTGCCAGCAGTTTCACATTAGCGGGAGTCAGTACAGATACGCAGTATTTT. Amino acids: CASSFTLAGVSTDTQYF. This chain links TRBV28 with TRBJ2-3; 9 nucleotides match TRBD2. J was trimmed by 3 bases and V by 3 bases; bases with no gene match: 10. This CDR3 is built from 17 residues. The germline V gene has CDR1 MDHEN and CDR2 SYDVKM.

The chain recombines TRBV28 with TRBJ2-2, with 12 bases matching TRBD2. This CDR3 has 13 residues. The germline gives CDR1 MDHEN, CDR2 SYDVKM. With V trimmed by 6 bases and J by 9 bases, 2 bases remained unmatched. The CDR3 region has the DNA TGTGCCAGCAGAACTAGCGGGAGGAGGGAGCTGTTTTTT. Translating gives CASRTSGRRELFF. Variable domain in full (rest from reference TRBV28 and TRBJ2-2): DVKVTQSSRYLVKRTGEKVFLECVQDMDHENMFWYRQDPGLGLRLIYFSYDVKMKEKGDIPEGYSVSREKKERFSLILESASTNQTSMYLCASRTSGRRELFFGEGSRLTVL.

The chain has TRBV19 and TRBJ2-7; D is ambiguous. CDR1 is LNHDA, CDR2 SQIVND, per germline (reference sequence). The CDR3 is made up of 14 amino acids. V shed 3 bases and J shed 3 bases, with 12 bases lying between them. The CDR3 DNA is TGTGCCAGTAGTATTTCCAGCCACGACTACGAGCAGTACTTC. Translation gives CASSISSHDYEQYF.

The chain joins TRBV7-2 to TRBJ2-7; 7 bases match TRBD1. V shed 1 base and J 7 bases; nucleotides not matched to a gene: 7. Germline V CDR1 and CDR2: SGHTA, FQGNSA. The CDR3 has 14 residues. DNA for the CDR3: TGTGCCAGCAGCTTAGGTAGACAGGGTCTTGAGCAGTACTTC. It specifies CASSLGRQGLEQYF.

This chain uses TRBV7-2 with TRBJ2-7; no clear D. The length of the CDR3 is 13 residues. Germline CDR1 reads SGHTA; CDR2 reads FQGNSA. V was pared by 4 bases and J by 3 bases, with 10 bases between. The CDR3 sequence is CASSSRVNYEQYF. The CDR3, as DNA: TGTGCCAGCAGCTCTCGTGTTAACTACGAGCAGTACTTC.

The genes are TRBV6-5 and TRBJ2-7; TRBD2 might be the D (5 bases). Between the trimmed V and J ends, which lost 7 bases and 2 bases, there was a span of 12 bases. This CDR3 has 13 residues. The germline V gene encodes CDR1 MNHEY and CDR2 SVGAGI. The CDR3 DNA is TGTGCCAGCACCAGGACTGCCGCCTACGAGCAGTACTTC. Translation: CASTRTAAYEQYF.

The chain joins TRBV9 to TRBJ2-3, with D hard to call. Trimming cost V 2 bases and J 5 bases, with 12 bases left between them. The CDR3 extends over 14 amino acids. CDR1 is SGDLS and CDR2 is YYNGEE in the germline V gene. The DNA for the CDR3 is TGTGCCAGCAGCGTGGCCGGGTTGGGAGATACGCAGTATTTT. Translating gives CASSVAGLGDTQYF.

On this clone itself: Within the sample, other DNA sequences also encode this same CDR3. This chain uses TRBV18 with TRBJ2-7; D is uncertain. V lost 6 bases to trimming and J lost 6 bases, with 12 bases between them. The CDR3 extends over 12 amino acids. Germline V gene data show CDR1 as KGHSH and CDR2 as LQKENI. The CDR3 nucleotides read TGTGCCAGCTCCCGCGACGAAGGCGAGCAGTACTTC. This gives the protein CASSRDEGEQYF.

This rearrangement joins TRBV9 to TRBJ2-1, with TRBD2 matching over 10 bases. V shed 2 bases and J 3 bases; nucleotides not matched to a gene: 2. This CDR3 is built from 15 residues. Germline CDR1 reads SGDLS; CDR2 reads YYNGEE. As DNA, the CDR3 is TGTGCCAGCAGCGTTTCTAGCGGGAGCTACAATGAGCAGTTCTTC. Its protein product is CASSVSSGSYNEQFF. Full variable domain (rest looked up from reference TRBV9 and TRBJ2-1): DSGVTQTPKHLITATGQRVTLRCSPRSGDLSVYWYQQSLDQGLQFLIQYYNGEERAKGNILERFSAQQFPDLHSELNLSSLELGDSALYFCASSVSSGSYNEQFFGPGTRLTVL.

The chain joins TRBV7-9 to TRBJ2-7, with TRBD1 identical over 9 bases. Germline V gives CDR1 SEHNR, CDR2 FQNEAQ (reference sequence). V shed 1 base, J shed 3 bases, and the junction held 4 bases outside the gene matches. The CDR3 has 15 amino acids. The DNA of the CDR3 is TGTGCCAGCAGCTTAGTGGGACAGGGCTACTACGAGCAGTACTTC. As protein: CASSLVGQGYYEQYF.

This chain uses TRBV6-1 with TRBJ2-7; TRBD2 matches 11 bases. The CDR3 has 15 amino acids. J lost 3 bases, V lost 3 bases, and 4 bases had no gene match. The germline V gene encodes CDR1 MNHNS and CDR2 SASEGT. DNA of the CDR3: TGTGCCAGCAGTGAGAGACTAGCGGGAATCTACGAGCAGTACTTC. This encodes CASSERLAGIYEQYF.

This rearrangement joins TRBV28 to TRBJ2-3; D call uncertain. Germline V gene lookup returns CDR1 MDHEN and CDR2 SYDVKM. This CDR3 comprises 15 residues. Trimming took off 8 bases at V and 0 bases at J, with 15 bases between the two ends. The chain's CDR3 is CASGVAHASTDTQYF. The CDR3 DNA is TGTGCCAGCGGCGTCGCACATGCGAGCACAGATACGCAGTATTTT. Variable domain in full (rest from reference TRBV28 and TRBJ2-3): DVKVTQSSRYLVKRTGEKVFLECVQDMDHENMFWYRQDPGLGLRLIYFSYDVKMKEKGDIPEGYSVSREKKERFSLILESASTNQTSMYLCASGVAHASTDTQYFGPGTRLTVL.

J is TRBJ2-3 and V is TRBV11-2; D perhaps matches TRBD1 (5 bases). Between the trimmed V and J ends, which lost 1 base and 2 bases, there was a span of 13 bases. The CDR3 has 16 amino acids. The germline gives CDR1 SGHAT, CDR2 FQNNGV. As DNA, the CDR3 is TGTGCCAGCAGCTTAGGGGGCGCCAGGGCCACAGATACGCAGTATTTT. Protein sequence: CASSLGGARATDTQYF.

The CDR3 coding sequence is TGTGCCAGCAGCAACTCCCGGACAGGGACCTACGAGCAGTACTTC. It is translated as CASSNSRTGTYEQYF. This chain connects TRBV25-1 to TRBJ2-7, with TRBD1 matching 8 bases. Germline CDR1 and CDR2: MGHDK and SYGVNS. The J segment lost 2 bases and the V segment lost 6 bases, leaving 9 bases of the junction unmatched. CDR3 size: 15 residues.

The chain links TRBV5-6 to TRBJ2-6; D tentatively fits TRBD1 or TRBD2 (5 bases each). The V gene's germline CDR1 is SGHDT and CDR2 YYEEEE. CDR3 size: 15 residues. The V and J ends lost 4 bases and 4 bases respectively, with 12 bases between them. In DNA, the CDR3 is TGTGCCAGCAGCGTTAGGGGAGAAGGGGCCAACGTCCTGACTTTC. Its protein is CASSVRGEGANVLTF.